The rows below give T cell receptor beta chains drawn from one sample of a study of cytomegalovirus exposure and HLA in healthy donors. Clones were read by immunoSEQ multiplex PCR, and TCRdb kept only the in-frame ones, dropping some. Counted here are some 84,000 clones, over 75% occurring once; the ten biggest clones make up under 2.5%. Sequenced: PBMCs. These receptors all stem from a boy aged 10-17 years in good health and CMV-seronegative. CDR3s include the opening cysteine and the closing phenylalanine or tryptophan. A D gene is named only where the DNA matches it firmly. Clone size is not always given. Where it is, it says once, few, many or a class for expanded clones.

V gene,clone size,D gene,J gene,CDR3 DNA,CDR3 protein
TRBV30,.,TRBD2,TRBJ2-7,TGTGCCTGGAGTGGAGGGAGGGGAGGATACGAGCAGTACTTC,CAWSGGRGGYEQYF
TRBV28,.,.,TRBJ1-1,TGTGCCAGCAGTTTTAGGGGGGGACGCACTGAAGCTTTCTTT,CASSFRGGRTEAFF
TRBV5-1,once,TRBD1,TRBJ1-2,TGCGCCAGCAGCCCCGGGATGGCAGGGGGCGCAATCTGGGGCTACACCTTC,CASSPGMAGGAIWGYTF
TRBV7-2,.,TRBD2,TRBJ2-7,TGTGCCAGCAGCTTAGCGTCGGGGGGAGGGCCTTACTACGAGCAGTACTTC,CASSLASGGGPYYEQYF
TRBV30,.,.,TRBJ1-1,TGTGCCTGGAGTGTAGGGGTACGGAACACTGAAGCTTTCTTT,CAWSVGVRNTEAFF
TRBV6-1,.,TRBD1,TRBJ1-1,TGTGCCAGCAGTAGTCGACAGGGGGCGAATGAAGCTTTCTTT,CASSSRQGANEAFF
TRBV27,.,.,TRBJ2-2,TGTGCCAGCAGTCCCCGCAGAGGTCTAGCTTTAGCCACCGGGGAGCTGTTTTTT,CASSPRRGLALATGELFF
TRBV4-1,few,TRBD1,TRBJ2-1,TGCGCCAGCAGCCAACATGAACAGGGGGGTTACAATGAGCAGTTCTTC,CASSQHEQGGYNEQFF
TRBV18,.,.,TRBJ1-5,TGTGCCAGCTCACCAGGCGAGTCCGGGTTTCAGCCCCAGCATTTT,CASSPGESGFQPQHF
TRBV11-2,few,.,TRBJ2-7,TGTGCCAGCAGCTCCCTTTACCAATTCATAGGGGGAGAATTTGAGCAGTACTTC,CASSSLYQFIGGEFEQYF
TRBV10-3,few,.,TRBJ1-5,TGTGCCATCAGTGAGGGTGGTTCCGGGGGGCAGCCCCAGCATTTT,CAISEGGSGGQPQHF
TRBV28,.,.,TRBJ1-5,TGTGCCAGCACCCCTGGCCCAGGTCAGCCCCAGCATTTT,CASTPGPGQPQHF
TRBV29-1,.,.,TRBJ1-1,TGCAGCGTTGAAGCCCGCGGGAACACTGAAGCTTTCTTT,CSVEARGNTEAFF
TRBV5-1,.,TRBD1,TRBJ2-5,TGCGCCAGCAGCGATATCGGACAGGCCCAAGAGACCCAGTACTTC,CASSDIGQAQETQYF
TRBV29-1,few,.,TRBJ2-7,TGCAGCGTTGACGTGACAGGATTGGGGGAGCAGTACTTC,CSVDVTGLGEQYF
TRBV2,.,.,TRBJ1-5,TGTGCCAGCAGTGAACTGGACAGTAGCAATCAGCCCCAGCATTTT,CASSELDSSNQPQHF
TRBV4-2,few,.,TRBJ1-4,TGTGCCAGCAGCCAAAGGGGGTCGGAACTGTTTTTT,CASSQRGSELFF
TRBV6-5,.,.,TRBJ1-4,TGTGCCAGCAGTAGAACAGGAAATGAAAAACTGTTTTTT,CASSRTGNEKLFF
TRBV6-5,.,.,TRBJ2-7,TGTGCCAGCAGTCCTTATGGGGGCATGTTCTACGAGCAGTACTTC,CASSPYGGMFYEQYF
TRBV28,.,.,TRBJ2-2,TGTGCCATTTCCTCGGCCGGGGAGCTGTTTTTT,CAISSAGELFF
TRBV30,.,TRBD1,TRBJ1-5,TGTGCCTGGAGTGCGGGACAGGGAAATCAGCCCCAGCATTTT,CAWSAGQGNQPQHF
TRBV6-5,.,TRBD1,TRBJ1-5,TGTGCCAGCAGTTACGGACAGGGGATGTTCAGCCAGCCCCAGCATTTT,CASSYGQGMFSQPQHF
TRBV4-2,.,.,TRBJ1-5,TGTGCCAGCAGCCAAACTACACAGACTATGGGCAATCAGCCCCAGCATTTT,CASSQTTQTMGNQPQHF
TRBV7-6,.,.,TRBJ2-1,TGTGCCAGCAGCTTAACTTCGAATGAGCAGTTCTTC,CASSLTSNEQFF
TRBV4-1,.,TRBD1,TRBJ1-1,TGCGCCAGCAGCAGACGGGACAGGGCGGACCCTTTAGAAGCTTTCTTT,CASSRRDRADPLEAFF
TRBV28,.,.,TRBJ1-2,TGTGCCACCACAGGGTTTAGTAACTATGGCTACACCTTC,CATTGFSNYGYTF
TRBV19,few,.,TRBJ1-2,TGTGCCAGTAGTTCCGGAGGGAGCAGCGGCTACACCTTC,CASSSGGSSGYTF